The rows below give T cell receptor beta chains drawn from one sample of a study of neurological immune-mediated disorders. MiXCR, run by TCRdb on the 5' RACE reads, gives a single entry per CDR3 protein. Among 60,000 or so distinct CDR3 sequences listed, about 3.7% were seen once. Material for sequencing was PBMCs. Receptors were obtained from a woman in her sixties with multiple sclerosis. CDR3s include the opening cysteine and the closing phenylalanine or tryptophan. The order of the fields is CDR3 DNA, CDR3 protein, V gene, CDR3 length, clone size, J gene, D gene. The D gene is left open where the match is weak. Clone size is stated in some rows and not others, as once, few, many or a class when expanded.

cdr3_nt: TGTGCCAGCAGCCTTCTTTTAACAGGGAGAGGGGTCAATGAGCAGTTCTTC
cdr3_aa: CASSLLLTGRGVNEQFF
v_call: TRBV6-1
cdr3_length: 17
clone_size: many
j_call: TRBJ2-1
d_call: NA

cdr3_nt: TGTGCCAGCAGTCGACTAGCGGGAGGTCGCTACGAGCAGTACTTC
cdr3_aa: CASSRLAGGRYEQYF
v_call: TRBV28
cdr3_length: 15
clone_size: many
j_call: TRBJ2-7
d_call: TRBD2

cdr3_nt: TGTGCCAGCAGCGCCTGGACTGAAGCTTTCTTT
cdr3_aa: CASSAWTEAFF
v_call: TRBV2
cdr3_length: 11
clone_size: few
j_call: TRBJ1-1
d_call: NA

cdr3_nt: TGTGCCAGCAGCTCCCAAGGGGGACTTAACTACGAGCAGTACTTC
cdr3_aa: CASSSQGGLNYEQYF
v_call: TRBV7-2
cdr3_length: 15
clone_size: many
j_call: TRBJ2-7
d_call: NA

cdr3_nt: TGCGCCAGCAGCTTGGCCGTAAACACGGTCGGCGAGCAGTTCTTC
cdr3_aa: CASSLAVNTVGEQFF
v_call: TRBV5-1
cdr3_length: 15
clone_size: many
j_call: TRBJ2-1
d_call: NA

cdr3_nt: TGTGCCAGCAGTCGACTAGCGGGCGTCCGAGAGACCCAGTACTTC
cdr3_aa: CASSRLAGVRETQYF
v_call: TRBV28
cdr3_length: 15
clone_size: many
j_call: TRBJ2-5
d_call: TRBD2

cdr3_nt: TGTGCCAGCAGTTACTCGATATATAATACAGATACGCAGTATTTT
cdr3_aa: CASSYSIYNTDTQYF
v_call: TRBV6-2/TRBV6-3
cdr3_length: 15
clone_size: many
j_call: TRBJ2-3
d_call: NA

cdr3_nt: TGTGCCAGCAAAGACGGGATTTACACCGGGGAGCTGTTTTTT
cdr3_aa: CASKDGIYTGELFF
v_call: TRBV6-2/TRBV6-3
cdr3_length: 14
clone_size: many
j_call: TRBJ2-2
d_call: NA

cdr3_nt: TGCGCCAGCAGCTTGGGTGGCACCCTGAACACTGAAGCTTTCTTT
cdr3_aa: CASSLGGTLNTEAFF
v_call: TRBV5-1
cdr3_length: 15
clone_size: many
j_call: TRBJ1-1
d_call: NA

cdr3_nt: TGTGCCAGCAGCTTAAGAACCACGTCGTATCGGCATAATTCACCCCTCCACTTT
cdr3_aa: CASSLRTTSYRHNSPLHF
v_call: TRBV11-3
cdr3_length: 18
clone_size: NA
j_call: TRBJ1-6
d_call: NA

cdr3_nt: TGTGCCAGCAGCCACATACAGGCTACCTACGAGCAGTACTTC
cdr3_aa: CASSHIQATYEQYF
v_call: TRBV7-9
cdr3_length: 14
clone_size: many
j_call: TRBJ2-7
d_call: NA

cdr3_nt: TGCAGCGTGCTCGGGGGGGGAGATACGCAGTATTTT
cdr3_aa: CSVLGGGDTQYF
v_call: TRBV29-1
cdr3_length: 12
clone_size: many
j_call: TRBJ2-3
d_call: TRBD2

cdr3_nt: TGTGCCAGCAGCACAGACAGGGGTTATGAAAAACTGTTTTTT
cdr3_aa: CASSTDRGYEKLFF
v_call: TRBV7-9
cdr3_length: 14
clone_size: many
j_call: TRBJ1-4
d_call: TRBD1

cdr3_nt: TGCGCCAGCAGCTTGGGTCAGTCCACCGGGGAGCTGTTTTTT
cdr3_aa: CASSLGQSTGELFF
v_call: TRBV5-1
cdr3_length: 14
clone_size: many
j_call: TRBJ2-2
d_call: NA

cdr3_nt: TGCAGTGCTAGAGTCGAGTGGGAGCAGTTCTTC
cdr3_aa: CSARVEWEQFF
v_call: TRBV20-1
cdr3_length: 11
clone_size: many
j_call: TRBJ2-1
d_call: NA

cdr3_nt: TGTGCCAGCAGCCCGAGGGGGGACTCCAGGTCAGATACGCAGTATTTT
cdr3_aa: CASSPRGDSRSDTQYF
v_call: TRBV5-6
cdr3_length: 16
clone_size: many
j_call: TRBJ2-3
d_call: NA

cdr3_nt: TGTGCCAGCAGCTTGTTAGGCAGGGTAACTGAAGCTTTCTTT
cdr3_aa: CASSLLGRVTEAFF
v_call: TRBV5-5
cdr3_length: 14
clone_size: many
j_call: TRBJ1-1
d_call: NA

cdr3_nt: TGCAGTGCTAGAGATTCAGGGGGTAACTATGGCTACACCTTC
cdr3_aa: CSARDSGGNYGYTF
v_call: TRBV20-1
cdr3_length: 14
clone_size: many
j_call: TRBJ1-2
d_call: TRBD1

cdr3_nt: TGTGCCAGCAAGGCCTACAATGAGCAGTTCTTC
cdr3_aa: CASKAYNEQFF
v_call: TRBV5-5
cdr3_length: 11
clone_size: many
j_call: TRBJ2-1
d_call: NA

cdr3_nt: TGTGCCAGCAGCTTAAGAGGGGGCGGCGATCAGCCCCAGCATTTT
cdr3_aa: CASSLRGGGDQPQHF
v_call: TRBV7-6
cdr3_length: 15
clone_size: few
j_call: TRBJ1-5
d_call: TRBD1

cdr3_nt: TGTGCCAGCAGTTTTTGGGGACAGGAGGTTAAGTTCTTC
cdr3_aa: CASSFWGQEVKFF
v_call: TRBV27
cdr3_length: 13
clone_size: many
j_call: TRBJ2-1
d_call: TRBD1

cdr3_nt: TGTGCCAGCTCACGTAGCTTCGGGGAGCCCCAGCATTTT
cdr3_aa: CASSRSFGEPQHF
v_call: TRBV18
cdr3_length: 13
clone_size: NA
j_call: TRBJ1-5
d_call: NA

cdr3_nt: TGTGCCATCAGTCGACAGGGAGGGTACTATGGCTACACCTTC
cdr3_aa: CAISRQGGYYGYTF
v_call: TRBV10-3
cdr3_length: 14
clone_size: NA
j_call: TRBJ1-2
d_call: TRBD1

cdr3_nt: TGCGCCAGCAGCTTGGGTCCCGGGACAGGGTTAACTGAAGCTTTCTTT
cdr3_aa: CASSLGPGTGLTEAFF
v_call: TRBV5-1
cdr3_length: 16
clone_size: many
j_call: TRBJ1-1
d_call: TRBD1

cdr3_nt: TGTGCCAGCAGCCAGACCGGGACTAGACTCTACAATGAGCAGTTCTTC
cdr3_aa: CASSQTGTRLYNEQFF
v_call: TRBV3-1
cdr3_length: 16
clone_size: many
j_call: TRBJ2-1
d_call: TRBD2

cdr3_nt: TGCAGTGCTAGCCCCCTGGCGGGGGGGAGAGGGGATACGCAGTATTTT
cdr3_aa: CSASPLAGGRGDTQYF
v_call: TRBV20-1
cdr3_length: 16
clone_size: NA
j_call: TRBJ2-3
d_call: TRBD2

cdr3_nt: TGTGCCAGCAGCTTAGTGGTAGATAAGACCCAGAATTTT
cdr3_aa: CASSLVVDKTQNF
v_call: TRBV11-2
cdr3_length: 13
clone_size: few
j_call: TRBJ1-5
d_call: NA

cdr3_nt: TGTGCCAGCAGCTTAGGAGTTACTATCACCGGGGAGCTGTTTTTT
cdr3_aa: CASSLGVTITGELFF
v_call: TRBV7-2
cdr3_length: 15
clone_size: many
j_call: TRBJ2-2
d_call: NA

cdr3_nt: TGTGCCAGCAGCTCAGCCACCGGGGAGCTGTTTTTT
cdr3_aa: CASSSATGELFF
v_call: TRBV7-8
cdr3_length: 12
clone_size: many
j_call: TRBJ2-2
d_call: NA

cdr3_nt: TGTGCCAGCAGTGAGAGGACAGGACCGAACACTGAAGCTTTCTTT
cdr3_aa: CASSERTGPNTEAFF
v_call: TRBV6-4
cdr3_length: 15
clone_size: many
j_call: TRBJ1-1
d_call: TRBD1

cdr3_nt: TGTGCCAGCAGTTTAACCTCAGGGGGTTTGAACATTCAGTACTTC
cdr3_aa: CASSLTSGGLNIQYF
v_call: TRBV6-5
cdr3_length: 15
clone_size: many
j_call: TRBJ2-4
d_call: TRBD1

cdr3_nt: TGTGCCAGCAGTTCATGGAACGAGCAGTACTTC
cdr3_aa: CASSSWNEQYF
v_call: TRBV12-3/TRBV12-4
cdr3_length: 11
clone_size: many
j_call: TRBJ2-7
d_call: NA

cdr3_nt: TGTGCCAGCAGTTACCCTCTCGGGCAGGTTTGGTCTTCCGGGGAGCTGTTTTTT
cdr3_aa: CASSYPLGQVWSSGELFF
v_call: TRBV6-2/TRBV6-3
cdr3_length: 18
clone_size: NA
j_call: TRBJ2-2
d_call: NA

cdr3_nt: TGCAGTGCTAGGTACCTAGCGGGAGCTTGGAATGAGCAGTTCTTC
cdr3_aa: CSARYLAGAWNEQFF
v_call: TRBV20-1
cdr3_length: 15
clone_size: many
j_call: TRBJ2-1
d_call: TRBD2

cdr3_nt: TGTGCCAGCAGTTTCCTCTCCCCGGGGAACACTGAAGCTTTCTTT
cdr3_aa: CASSFLSPGNTEAFF
v_call: TRBV12-3/TRBV12-4
cdr3_length: 15
clone_size: many
j_call: TRBJ1-1
d_call: NA

cdr3_nt: TGTGCCAGCAGCACCAGGGAGGACTATGGCTACACCTTC
cdr3_aa: CASSTREDYGYTF
v_call: TRBV7-2
cdr3_length: 13
clone_size: many
j_call: TRBJ1-2
d_call: NA

cdr3_nt: TGTGCCAGCAGCGCCAGCTCCTACAATGAGCAGTTCTTC
cdr3_aa: CASSASSYNEQFF
v_call: TRBV9
cdr3_length: 13
clone_size: few
j_call: TRBJ2-1
d_call: NA

cdr3_nt: TGTGCCAGCTCACCGGGACGGGCCCGGGCCGGGGAGCTGTTTTTT
cdr3_aa: CASSPGRARAGELFF
v_call: TRBV18
cdr3_length: 15
clone_size: NA
j_call: TRBJ2-2
d_call: NA

cdr3_nt: TGTGCCACCAGTGATTTGCAGGGCGGAAGGAATGAGCAGTTCTTC
cdr3_aa: CATSDLQGGRNEQFF
v_call: TRBV24-1
cdr3_length: 15
clone_size: many
j_call: TRBJ2-1
d_call: NA

cdr3_nt: TGCAGTGCTAGGGGACAGGCGAACTACGAGCAGTACTTC
cdr3_aa: CSARGQANYEQYF
v_call: TRBV20-1
cdr3_length: 13
clone_size: NA
j_call: TRBJ2-7
d_call: TRBD1

cdr3_nt: TGTGCCAGCAGTCCCCTTGAGTTATGGAGGGCCAACACTGAAGCTTTCTTT
cdr3_aa: CASSPLELWRANTEAFF
v_call: TRBV28
cdr3_length: 17
clone_size: many
j_call: TRBJ1-1
d_call: NA

cdr3_nt: TGTGCCAGCAGTTTCCCACACAGGGGGGAACTAACCTACGAGCAGTACTTC
cdr3_aa: CASSFPHRGELTYEQYF
v_call: TRBV12-3/TRBV12-4
cdr3_length: 17
clone_size: many
j_call: TRBJ2-7
d_call: TRBD1